Sequencing of this T cell receptor (beta chain) was carried out in a study of cytomegalovirus exposure and HLA in healthy donors. Use of 60 Vbeta and 13 Jbeta primers characterized the PCR. TCRdb keeps only in-frame clones here, not all; method: immunoSEQ multiplex PCR. This table has some 140,000 clones, roughly 79% appearing once. The origin of this receptor is a young man in good health and CMV-seronegative. The specimen was PBMCs.

CDR3 amino acids: CASSSDPGTWKAFF. The CDR3 DNA reads TGTGCCAGCAGTTCTGACCCCGGGACTTGGAAAGCTTTCTTT. The chain combines TRBV27 with TRBJ1-1; D possibly corresponds to TRBD1 (5 bases). CDR1 and CDR2 (germline): MNHEY, SMNVEV (reference sequence). V shed 4 bases and J shed 9 bases, with 18 bases lying between them. This CDR3 is built from 14 residues.